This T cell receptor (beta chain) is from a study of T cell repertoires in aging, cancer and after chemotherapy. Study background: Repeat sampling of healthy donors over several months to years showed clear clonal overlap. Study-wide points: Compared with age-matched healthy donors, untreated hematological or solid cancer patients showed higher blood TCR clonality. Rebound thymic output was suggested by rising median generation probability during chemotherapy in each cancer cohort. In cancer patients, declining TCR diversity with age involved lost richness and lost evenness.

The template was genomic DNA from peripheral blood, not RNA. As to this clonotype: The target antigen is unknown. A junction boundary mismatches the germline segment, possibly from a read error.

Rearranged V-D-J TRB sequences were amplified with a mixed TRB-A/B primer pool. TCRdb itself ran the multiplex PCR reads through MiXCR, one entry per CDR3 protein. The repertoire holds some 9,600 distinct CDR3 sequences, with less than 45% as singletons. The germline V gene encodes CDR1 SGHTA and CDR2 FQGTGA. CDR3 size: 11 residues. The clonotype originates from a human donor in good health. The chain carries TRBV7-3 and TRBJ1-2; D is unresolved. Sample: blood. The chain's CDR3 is CASSPPSIHAF. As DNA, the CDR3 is TGTGCCAGCAGCCCCCCATCCATACATGCCTTC.